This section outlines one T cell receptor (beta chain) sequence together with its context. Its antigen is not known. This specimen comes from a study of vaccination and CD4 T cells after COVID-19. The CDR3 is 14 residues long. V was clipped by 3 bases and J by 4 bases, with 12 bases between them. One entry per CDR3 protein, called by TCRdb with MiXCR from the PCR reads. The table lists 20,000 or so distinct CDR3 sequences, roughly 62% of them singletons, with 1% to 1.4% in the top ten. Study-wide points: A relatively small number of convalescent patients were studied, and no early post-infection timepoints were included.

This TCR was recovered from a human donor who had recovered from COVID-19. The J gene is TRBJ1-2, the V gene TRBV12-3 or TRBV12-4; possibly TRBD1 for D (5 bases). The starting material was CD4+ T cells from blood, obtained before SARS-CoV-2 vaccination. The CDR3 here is CASSFRDGSYGYTF. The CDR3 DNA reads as TGTGCCAGCAGTTTCCGGGACGGATCCTATGGCTACACCTTC.